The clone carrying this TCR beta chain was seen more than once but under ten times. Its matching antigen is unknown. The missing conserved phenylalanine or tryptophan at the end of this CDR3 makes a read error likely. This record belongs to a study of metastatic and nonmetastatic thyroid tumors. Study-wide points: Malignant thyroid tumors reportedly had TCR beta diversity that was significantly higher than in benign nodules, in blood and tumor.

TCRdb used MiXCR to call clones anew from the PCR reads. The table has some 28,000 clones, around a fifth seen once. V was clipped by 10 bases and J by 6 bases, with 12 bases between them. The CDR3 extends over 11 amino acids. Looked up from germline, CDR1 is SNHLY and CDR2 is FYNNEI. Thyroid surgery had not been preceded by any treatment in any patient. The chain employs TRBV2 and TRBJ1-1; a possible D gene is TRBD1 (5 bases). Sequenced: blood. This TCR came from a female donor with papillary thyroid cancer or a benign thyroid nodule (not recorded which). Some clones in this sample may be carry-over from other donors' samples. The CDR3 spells CAIREYPEAFL. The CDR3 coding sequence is TGTGCCATCAGGGAGTACCCTGAAGCTTTCCTT.